Below are 3 T cell receptor beta chains sequenced from a single sample in a study of T-cell memory formation after mild COVID-19 (dated by TCRdb to about 2021). Library creation used 5' RACE. Sequenced using an Illumina NovaSeq 6000. Clones were called with MiXCR by TCRdb after fastp trimmed the public reads at Q25, and only in-frame beta chains were retained. Rows are unified per CDR3 protein, each entry keeping the most common DNA and genes. Present in this sample are tens of thousands of distinct CDR3 sequences, around 13% of which were seen just once. Jointly, the top ten make up roughly 30% of the sample. The specimen was PBMCs or a T cell subset sorted from them (not recorded which). Receptors originate from an adult woman who had mild COVID-19 (a few samples of this study predate the infection). The sample titles of this study are shuffled in the database, so cell type and time point are left out; the donor was told from shared clones.

There are a few counts of this clonotype. This chain connects TRBV12-3 or TRBV12-4 to TRBJ2-3, with TRBD2 matching over 11 bases. V dropped 6 bases and J dropped 2; count of bases not matched to a gene: 4. The CDR3 contains 15 residues. DNA of the CDR3: TGTGCCAGCAGGCCGGGACTAGCGGACACAGATACGCAGTATTTT. This codes for CASRPGLADTDTQYF.

This clonotype appeared a few times. The chain recombines TRBV29-1 with TRBJ1-2; no firm D call. CDR1 SQVTM and CDR2 ANQGSEA come from the germline V gene. Deletions cut 6 bases from V and 6 bases from J, with 14 bases between. The CDR3 sequence is 12 residues long. CDR3 sequence (DNA): TGCAGCGTCCAGACTAACCTCCATGGCTACACCTTC. It codes for CSVQTNLHGYTF.

This clonotype was observed a handful of times. This sequence joins TRBV10-3 and TRBJ1-1, with TRBD1 identical over 7 bases. The germline gives CDR1 ENHRY, CDR2 SYGVKD. V shed 8 bases and J 4 bases; nucleotides not matched to a gene: 4. The CDR3 spans 12 residues. The CDR3 DNA follows: TGTGCCATCGCTCAGGGGGTCACTGAAGCTTTCTTT. Translated, it gives CAIAQGVTEAFF.